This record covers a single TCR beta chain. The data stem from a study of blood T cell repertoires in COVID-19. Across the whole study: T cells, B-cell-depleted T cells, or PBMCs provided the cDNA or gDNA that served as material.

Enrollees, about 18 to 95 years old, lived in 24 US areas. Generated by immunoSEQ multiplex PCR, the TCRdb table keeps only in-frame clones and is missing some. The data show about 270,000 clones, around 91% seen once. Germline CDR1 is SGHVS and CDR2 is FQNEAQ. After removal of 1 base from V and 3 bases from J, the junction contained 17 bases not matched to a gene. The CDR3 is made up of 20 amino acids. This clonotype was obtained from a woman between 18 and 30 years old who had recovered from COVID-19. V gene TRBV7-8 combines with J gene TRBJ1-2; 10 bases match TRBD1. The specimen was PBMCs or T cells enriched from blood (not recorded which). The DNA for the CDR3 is TGTGCCAGCAGCTTAGTAACGTATGGGACAGGGGATCGCAGATACTATGGCTACACCTTC. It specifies CASSLVTYGTGDRRYYGYTF. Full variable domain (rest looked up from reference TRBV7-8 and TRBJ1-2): GAGVSQSPRYKVAKRGQDVALRCDPISGHVSLFWYQQALGQGPEFLTYFQNEAQLDKSGLPSDRFFAERPEGSVSTLKIQRTQQEDSAVYLCASSLVTYGTGDRRYYGYTFGSGTRLTVV.